Included here is one TCR beta chain sequence, with context. Everyone who took part was roughly 18 to 89 years old, and they came from 20 to 25 US areas. Original analysis: The assay estimated nucleated cells by amplifying reference gene primers. Sequenced by immunoSEQ multiplex PCR; TCRdb stores in-frame clones only, minus some. From that table come the V and J calls and clone size; the DNA was used to work out D and trimming. The sample lists more than 300,000 clones, roughly 90% occurring once. The sample belongs to a study of blood T cell repertoires in COVID-19. Across the whole study: Sites across the United States, Italy and Spain contributed samples from acute and convalescent COVID-19.

The CDR3 runs to 15 residues. Per the germline V gene, CDR1 is LGHNA and CDR2 is YNFKEQ. Trimming removed 2 bases at V and 7 bases at J, with 16 bases between. Sequenced: PBMCs or T cells enriched from blood (not recorded which). The chain joins TRBV4-2 to TRBJ2-3, with D perhaps TRBD2 (6 bases). The sequence was collected from a woman aged 25 to 39 who had recovered from COVID-19. The CDR3 protein is CASSQLVSEGYTQYF. As DNA, the CDR3 is TGTGCCAGCAGCCAACTAGTTTCGGAGGGGTATACGCAGTATTTT.